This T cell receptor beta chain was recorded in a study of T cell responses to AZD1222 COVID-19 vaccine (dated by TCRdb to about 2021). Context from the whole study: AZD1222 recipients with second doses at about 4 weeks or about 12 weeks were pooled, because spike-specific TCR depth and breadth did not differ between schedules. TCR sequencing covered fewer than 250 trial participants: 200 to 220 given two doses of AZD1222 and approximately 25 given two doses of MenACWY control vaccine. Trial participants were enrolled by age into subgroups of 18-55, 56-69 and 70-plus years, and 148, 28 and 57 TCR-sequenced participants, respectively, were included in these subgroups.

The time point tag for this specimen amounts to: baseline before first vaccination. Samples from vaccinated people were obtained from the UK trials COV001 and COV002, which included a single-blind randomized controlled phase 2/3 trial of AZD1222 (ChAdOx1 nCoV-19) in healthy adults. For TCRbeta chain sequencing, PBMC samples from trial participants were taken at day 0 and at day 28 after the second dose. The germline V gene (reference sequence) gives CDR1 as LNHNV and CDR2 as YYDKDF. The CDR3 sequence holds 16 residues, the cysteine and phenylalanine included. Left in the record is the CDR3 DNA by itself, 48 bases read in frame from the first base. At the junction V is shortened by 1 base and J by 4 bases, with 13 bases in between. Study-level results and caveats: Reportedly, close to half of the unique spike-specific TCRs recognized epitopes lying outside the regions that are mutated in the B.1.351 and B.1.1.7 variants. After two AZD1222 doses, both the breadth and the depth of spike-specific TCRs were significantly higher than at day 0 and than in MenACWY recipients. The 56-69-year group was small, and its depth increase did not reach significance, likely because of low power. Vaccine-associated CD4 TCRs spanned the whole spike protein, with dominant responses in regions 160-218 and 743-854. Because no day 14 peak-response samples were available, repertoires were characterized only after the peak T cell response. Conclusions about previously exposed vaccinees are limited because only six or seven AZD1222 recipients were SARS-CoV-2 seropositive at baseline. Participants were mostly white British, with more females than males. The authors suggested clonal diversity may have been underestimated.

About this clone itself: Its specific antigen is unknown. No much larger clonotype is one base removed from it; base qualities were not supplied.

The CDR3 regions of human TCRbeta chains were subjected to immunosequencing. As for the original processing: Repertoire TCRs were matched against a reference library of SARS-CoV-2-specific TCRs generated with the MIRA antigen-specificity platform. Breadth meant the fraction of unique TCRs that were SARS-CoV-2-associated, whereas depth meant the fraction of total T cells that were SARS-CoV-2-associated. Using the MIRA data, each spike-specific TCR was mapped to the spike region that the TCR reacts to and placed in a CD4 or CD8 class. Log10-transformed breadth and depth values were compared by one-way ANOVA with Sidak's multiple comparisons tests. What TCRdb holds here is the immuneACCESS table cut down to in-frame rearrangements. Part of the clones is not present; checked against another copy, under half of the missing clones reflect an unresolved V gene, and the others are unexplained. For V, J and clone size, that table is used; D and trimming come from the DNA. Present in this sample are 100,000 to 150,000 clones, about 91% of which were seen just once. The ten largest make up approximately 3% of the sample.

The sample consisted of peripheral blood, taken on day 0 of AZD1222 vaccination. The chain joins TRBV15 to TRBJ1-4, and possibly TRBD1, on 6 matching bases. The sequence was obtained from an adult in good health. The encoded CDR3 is CATSRGGGGDNEKLFF. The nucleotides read TGTGCCACCAGCAGAGGAGGAGGGGGGGATAATGAAAAACTGTTTTTT.